The present TCR beta chain was sequenced within a study of identifying expanded T cells in peripheral blood. This clone has just one count. The antigen remains undetermined. Study-level points and caveats: Across healthy donors, higher total template counts meant significantly greater approximately 2-week count variance. Differentially abundant clones: roughly 1.2 between replicates, roughly 16 at about 13 days, 19 to 20 at four.

Collection occurred without any documented infections or immune events in donors. CDR3 length: 15 amino acids. Sequencing used immunoSEQ multiplex PCR; TCRdb keeps in-frame clones, though not all of them. The table has about 90,000 clones, 70% to 90% seen once; the top ten hold 5.6%. This receptor was obtained from a person between 18 and 69 years old in good health. The sequencing input was blood. The chain has TRBV21-1 and TRBJ1-1; whether TRBD1, the table's D call, matches the DNA was not checked. TRBV21-1 is shown as a pseudogene. The CDR3 reads CASSKGVALNTEAFF. In DNA, the CDR3 is TGTGCCAGCAGCAAAGGTGTGGCTTTGAACACTGAAGCTTTCTTT.